These 5 T cell receptor beta chains originate from one sample sequenced in a study of T cell repertoires in cytomegalovirus infection. A single record per CDR3 protein comes from TCRdb applying MiXCR to the reads. The repertoire holds about 470,000 distinct CDR3 sequences, with roughly 46% as singletons. Antigen specificity for these receptors is unknown. The sequenced sample was cultured PBMCs, obtained from culture after CMV antigen stimulation. These receptors were obtained from a human donor in good health (CMV status not recorded). Some clones in this sample may be carry-over from other donors' samples.

This clonotype was detected a few times. The V gene is TRBV11-2, the J gene TRBJ1-1; possibly TRBD1 for D (5 bases). Trimming left V 5 bases short and J 1 base short, with 20 bases between. This CDR3 contains 17 residues. CDR1 is SGHAT, CDR2 FQNNGV, per germline. This CDR3 reads CASSPDTLGQKNTEAFF. CDR3 DNA: TGTGCCAGCAGCCCAGATACTCTAGGACAAAAGAACACTGAAGCTTTCTTT.

V gene TRBV27 combines with J gene TRBJ2-7; D unclear. The CDR3 runs 11 residues. Germline V lookup: CDR1 MNHEY, CDR2 SMNVEV (reference sequence). V lost 5 bases and J lost 3, with 5 bases in between. The CDR3 is CASSNNYEQYF. The CDR3 DNA sequence: TGTGCCAGCAGTAATAACTACGAGCAGTACTTC.

This clonotype turned up a few times. The rearrangement joins TRBV7-2 to TRBJ2-7; D perhaps matches TRBD1 (5 bases). The CDR3 totals 14 residues. Between the trimmed V and J ends, which lost 2 bases and 2 bases, there was a span of 10 bases. In germline, CDR1 is SGHTA, CDR2 FQGNSA. The CDR3 nucleotides read TGTGCCAGCAGCTTACAGGGAAATACCTACGAGCAGTACTTC. Translating it yields CASSLQGNTYEQYF.

This clonotype was observed a handful of times. J is TRBJ1-1 and V is TRBV10-3; no firm D call. V dropped 4 bases and J dropped 2 bases, with 17 bases sitting between them. The V gene's germline CDR1 is ENHRY and CDR2 SYGVKD. The CDR3 has 16 amino acids. The CDR3 DNA is TGTGCCATCAGTGGGGATGGCCGACGGTCTAACACTGAAGCTTTCTTT. The encoded protein is CAISGDGRRSNTEAFF.

The chain combines TRBV15 with TRBJ2-5, with no clear D. This CDR3 has 14 amino acids. V was clipped by 0 bases and J by 6 bases, with 11 bases between them. Germline V gene lookup returns CDR1 LNHNV and CDR2 YYDKDF (reference sequence). CDR3 in amino acids: CATSRDNYQKTQYF. The CDR3 region has the DNA TGTGCCACCAGCAGAGACAATTATCAGAAGACCCAGTACTTC.